This is a list of T cell receptor beta chains from one sample in a study of cytomegalovirus exposure and HLA in healthy donors. Sequencing used immunoSEQ multiplex PCR; TCRdb keeps in-frame clones, though not all of them. Altogether 150,000 to 200,000 clones are present, roughly 85% being singletons, with the ten largest covering 0.85% to 1%. Input material: PBMCs. These receptors originate from a woman aged 30 to 39 in good health and CMV-seronegative. CDR3s include the opening cysteine and the closing phenylalanine or tryptophan. The D gene is left open where the match is weak. Clone sizes are given selectively: once, few, many, or a class where the clone is expanded.

V	J	size	D	CDR3	DNA
TRBV7-9	TRBJ1-4	.	TRBD1	CASSTQQGGGNEKLFF	TGTGCCAGCAGCACCCAACAGGGGGGGGGCAATGAAAAACTGTTTTTT
TRBV6-5	TRBJ2-5	once	TRBD2	CASSFRGGETQYF	TGTGCCAGCAGTTTCCGGGGGGGAGAGACCCAGTACTTC
TRBV27	TRBJ1-2	once	.	CASQEGGGYGYTF	TGTGCCAGTCAGGAGGGTGGCGGTTATGGCTACACCTTC
TRBV5-6	TRBJ2-5	.	.	CASSRGQSQETQYF	TGTGCCAGCAGCCGTGGACAGTCCCAAGAGACCCAGTACTTC
TRBV7-9	TRBJ2-7	.	TRBD1	CSSSRPDRASYEQYF	TGTTCCAGCAGCCGCCCTGACAGGGCCTCCTACGAGCAGTACTTC
TRBV15	TRBJ2-2	once	.	CATNRDLNTGELFF	TGTGCCACCAACCGGGACTTGAACACCGGGGAGCTGTTTTTT
TRBV6-6	TRBJ2-1	.	TRBD1	CASRLTGILDEQFF	TGTGCCAGCAGGCTGACAGGGATTCTCGATGAGCAGTTCTTC
TRBV11-2	TRBJ2-4	.	TRBD1	CASSPLTGGRDIQYF	TGTGCCAGCAGCCCACTGACAGGGGGGAGAGACATTCAGTACTTC
TRBV19	TRBJ2-7	.	TRBD1	CASSTGTGGKYEQYF	TGTGCCAGTAGCACCGGGACAGGGGGCAAGTACGAGCAGTACTTC
TRBV5-1	TRBJ2-7	.	.	CASSLEAGYEQYF	TGCGCCAGCAGCTTGGAGGCGGGATACGAGCAGTACTTC
TRBV10-1	TRBJ2-7	few	.	CASSESGRDEQYF	TGCGCCAGCAGTGAGTCGGGCAGGGACGAGCAGTACTTC
TRBV27	TRBJ2-1	.	TRBD2	CASSFLGGGAADEQFF	TGTGCCAGCAGTTTTCTCGGCGGGGGGGCCGCGGATGAGCAGTTCTTC
TRBV29-1	TRBJ2-3	.	.	CSVAARGHTTDTQYF	TGCAGCGTCGCCGCCCGCGGACACACCACAGATACGCAGTATTTT
TRBV7-2	TRBJ1-1	.	.	CASSLVQPPNTEAFF	TGTGCCAGCAGCTTAGTACAGCCTCCTAACACTGAAGCTTTCTTT
TRBV2	TRBJ2-7	few	TRBD1	CASRAGTGESEQYF	TGTGCCAGCAGGGCTGGGACAGGGGAGTCCGAGCAGTACTTC
TRBV7-2	TRBJ2-3	.	.	CASSSPYRADTQYF	TGTGCCAGCAGCTCGCCTTATAGAGCAGATACGCAGTATTTT
TRBV19	TRBJ2-7	.	TRBD1	CASTPDRADLPTYF	TGTGCCAGTACTCCGGACAGGGCCGATTTGCCAACGTACTTC
TRBV12-5	TRBJ2-7	.	TRBD1	CASGLGTAYEQYF	TGTGCTAGTGGTCTTGGGACAGCCTACGAGCAGTACTTC
TRBV27	TRBJ1-5	.	.	CASSPGLSNQPQHF	TGTGCCAGCAGTCCGGGACTCTCCAATCAGCCCCAGCATTTT
TRBV2	TRBJ2-7	.	.	CASSGHRVPAYEQYF	TGTGCCAGCAGTGGGCACAGGGTTCCAGCCTACGAGCAGTACTTC
TRBV7-9	TRBJ2-7	.	.	CAILKGEDEQYF	TGTGCCATCCTTAAAGGTGAGGACGAGCAGTACTTC
TRBV7-2	TRBJ1-2	.	.	CASSPFETGVGYTF	TGTGCCAGCAGCCCTTTCGAGACGGGAGTAGGCTACACCTTC
TRBV29-1	TRBJ2-2	.	TRBD1	CSVRTGGTGELFF	TGCAGCGTGAGGACAGGAGGCACCGGGGAGCTGTTTTTT
TRBV10-3	TRBJ2-3	once	TRBD2	CATGSGREAQYF	TGTGCCACGGGGAGCGGGAGGGAGGCGCAGTATTTT
TRBV7-3	TRBJ2-2	.	TRBD1	CASSLGGQGNTGELFF	TGTGCCAGCAGCCTCGGGGGACAGGGAAACACCGGGGAGCTGTTTTTT
TRBV9	TRBJ2-7	.	TRBD2	CASSVDEGSGSRNEQYF	TGTGCCAGCAGCGTAGACGAGGGCAGCGGGAGTAGGAACGAGCAGTACTTC
TRBV4-2	TRBJ1-5	.	TRBD1	CASSQESGGAGSNQPQHF	TGTGCCAGCAGCCAAGAGTCAGGGGGCGCGGGTAGCAATCAGCCCCAGCATTTT
TRBV4-1	TRBJ2-7	.	.	CASSQGIAVSGEQYF	TGCGCCAGCAGCCAAGGGATAGCGGTCTCGGGCGAGCAGTACTTC
TRBV30	TRBJ1-4	.	TRBD1	CAWSSDRATNEKLFF	TGTGCCTGGAGCTCGGACAGGGCAACTAATGAAAAACTGTTTTTT
TRBV7-2	TRBJ1-1	.	.	CASSLGPWGRQTSEAFF	TGTGCCAGCAGCTTAGGTCCATGGGGCCGCCAAACTTCTGAAGCTTTCTTT
TRBV19	TRBJ2-3	.	TRBD1	CASSSRQGGSDTQYF	TGTGCCAGTAGTAGTAGACAGGGGGGATCAGATACGCAGTATTTT
TRBV7-6	TRBJ2-3	.	TRBD2	CASSLLASGPTDTQYF	TGTGCCAGCAGCTTGCTGGCTAGCGGGCCCACAGATACGCAGTATTTT
TRBV6-5	TRBJ2-5	.	TRBD2	CASSYSGFGGGQYF	TGTGCCAGCAGTTACTCGGGGTTCGGGGGAGGGCAGTACTTC
TRBV7-2	TRBJ2-5	.	TRBD2	CASRASSGVYQETQYF	TGTGCCAGCAGAGCCTCCAGCGGGGTGTACCAAGAGACCCAGTACTTC
TRBV7-7	TRBJ1-4	.	.	CASSRDMTNEKLFF	TGTGCCAGCAGCCGCGACATGACTAATGAAAAACTGTTTTTT
TRBV10-1	TRBJ1-1	.	.	CASKEGGPNTEAFF	TGCGCCAGCAAGGAGGGGGGGCCGAACACTGAAGCTTTCTTT
TRBV19	TRBJ1-4	.	TRBD1	CASSEGTGNEKLFF	TGTGCCAGTAGTGAGGGGACAGGGAATGAAAAACTGTTTTTT
TRBV11-3	TRBJ2-3	.	TRBD2	CASSPGGVTDTQYF	TGTGCCAGCAGCCCCGGGGGGGTCACAGATACGCAGTATTTT
TRBV28	TRBJ1-5	.	.	CASSRSNQPQHF	TGTGCCAGCTCGCGGAGCAATCAGCCCCAGCATTTT
TRBV15	TRBJ1-6	.	.	CATRSRTAAPLHF	TGTGCCACCAGGAGTAGGACAGCTGCACCCCTCCACTTT
TRBV29-1	TRBJ2-7	.	TRBD2	CSVSGRSSYEQYF	TGCAGCGTGAGCGGGAGGAGCTCCTACGAGCAGTACTTC
TRBV4-3	TRBJ2-1	.	TRBD1	CASSQDGTGGAEWGEQFF	TGCGCCAGCAGCCAAGATGGGACAGGGGGCGCGGAATGGGGTGAGCAGTTCTTC
TRBV2	TRBJ2-3	.	TRBD2	CASSGRLAGGPAGRDTQYF	TGTGCCAGCAGCGGAAGGCTAGCGGGAGGCCCGGCCGGGCGGGATACGCAGTATTTT
TRBV10-1	TRBJ2-3	.	TRBD2	CASSERGRADTQYF	TGCGCCAGCAGTGAGCGAGGGAGGGCAGATACGCAGTATTTT
TRBV6-5	TRBJ2-6	.	.	CASSFTGSGANVLTF	TGTGCCAGCAGTTTCACAGGCTCTGGGGCCAACGTCCTGACTTTC
TRBV4-1	TRBJ2-7	.	.	CASSQGGRRGLSSYEQYF	TGCGCCAGCAGCCAAGGGGGCAGGAGGGGATTGAGCTCCTACGAGCAGTACTTC
TRBV9	TRBJ1-6	.	.	CASSVASDSPLHF	TGTGCCAGCAGCGTAGCGTCGGATTCACCCCTCCACTTT
TRBV7-2	TRBJ2-1	.	TRBD1	CASSDRQGIYNEQFF	TGTGCCAGCAGCGACAGACAGGGGATTTACAATGAGCAGTTCTTC
TRBV7-2	TRBJ2-6	.	.	CASSSDSSGANVLTF	TGTGCCAGCAGTTCCGACAGCTCTGGGGCCAACGTCCTGACTTTC
TRBV7-9	TRBJ1-1	once	TRBD1	CASRRATGGGTEAFF	TGTGCCAGCAGGCGGGCGACAGGGGGAGGGACTGAAGCTTTCTTT
TRBV29-1	TRBJ1-1	.	.	CSVEEVRAVSTEAFF	TGCAGCGTTGAAGAGGTCAGGGCAGTGAGCACTGAAGCTTTCTTT
TRBV30	TRBJ1-3	.	TRBD1	CAWSVLLGTGAISGNTIYF	TGTGCCTGGAGTGTACTATTGGGGACAGGAGCAATCTCTGGAAACACCATATATTTT
TRBV28	TRBJ2-7	.	TRBD2	CASSPIGTSGYEQYF	TGTGCCAGCAGTCCCATCGGAACTAGCGGATACGAGCAGTACTTC
TRBV7-9	TRBJ2-7	.	TRBD1	CASSPRQGAYEQYF	TGTGCCAGCAGCCCTCGACAGGGGGCCTACGAGCAGTACTTC
TRBV5-4	TRBJ1-1	few	.	CASSRDWGEAFF	TGTGCCAGCAGCCGGGACTGGGGTGAAGCTTTCTTT
TRBV11-2	TRBJ1-3	.	.	CASSSLRGSRNTIYF	TGTGCCAGCAGCTCCCTAAGAGGCAGTCGAAACACCATATATTTT
TRBV7-2	TRBJ2-3	.	.	CASSSPSDTQYF	TGTGCCAGCAGCTCCCCGTCAGATACGCAGTATTTT
TRBV5-1	TRBJ2-6	.	.	CASSLDSTGANVLTF	TGCGCCAGCAGCTTGGATAGTACTGGGGCCAACGTCCTGACTTTC
TRBV6-1	TRBJ2-7	few	TRBD1	CASTSGDRGYEQYF	TGTGCCAGCACCTCCGGGGACAGGGGGTACGAGCAGTACTTC